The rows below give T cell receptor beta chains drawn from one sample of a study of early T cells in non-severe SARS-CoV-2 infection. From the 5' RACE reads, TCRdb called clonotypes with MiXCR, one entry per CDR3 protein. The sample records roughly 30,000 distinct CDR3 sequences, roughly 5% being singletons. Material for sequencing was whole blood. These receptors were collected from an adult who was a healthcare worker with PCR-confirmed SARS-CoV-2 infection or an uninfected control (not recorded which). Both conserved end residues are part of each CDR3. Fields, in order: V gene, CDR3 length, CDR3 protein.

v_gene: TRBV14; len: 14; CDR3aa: CASSLQGASYGYTF
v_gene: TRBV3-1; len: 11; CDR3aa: CASSQSAEQFF
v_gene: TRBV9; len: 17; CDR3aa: CASSVGVGTSSYNEQFF
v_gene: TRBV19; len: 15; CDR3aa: CASSGTSGSRGELFF
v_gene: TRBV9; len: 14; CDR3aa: CASSVDGAGQPQHF
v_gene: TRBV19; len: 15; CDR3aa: CASSASGETAYEQYF
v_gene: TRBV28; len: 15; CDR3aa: CASSLRAANTGELFF
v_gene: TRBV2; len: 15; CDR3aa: CASTRDGGGNQPQHF
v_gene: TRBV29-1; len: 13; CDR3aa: CSVAINWPDEQFF
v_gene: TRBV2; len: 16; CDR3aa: CASSPRTGRSNQPQHF
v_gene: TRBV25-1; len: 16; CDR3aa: CASSAVLAGDYNEQFF
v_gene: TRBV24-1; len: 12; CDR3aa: CATAGAGETQYF
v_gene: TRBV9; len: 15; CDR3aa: CASSVDPLAGNTIYF
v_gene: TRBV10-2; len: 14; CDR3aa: CASSKAFSNYGYTF
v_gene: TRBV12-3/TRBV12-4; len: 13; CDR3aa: CASSFSREQPQHF
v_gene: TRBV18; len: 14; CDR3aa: CASSPVSGSREQYF
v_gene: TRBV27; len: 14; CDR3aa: CASSFLQGNSPLHF
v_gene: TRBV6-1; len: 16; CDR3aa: CASTPAPGPYTGELFF
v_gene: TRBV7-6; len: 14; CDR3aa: CASSLDRTGNTIYF
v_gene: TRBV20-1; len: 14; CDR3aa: CSARSPTGKEEQYF
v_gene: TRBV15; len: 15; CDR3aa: CATSSLGTINQPQHF
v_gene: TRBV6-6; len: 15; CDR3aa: CASSNPGVPYNEQFF
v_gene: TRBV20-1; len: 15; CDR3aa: CSATGTSARYNEQFF
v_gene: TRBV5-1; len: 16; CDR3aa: CASSLMGPGQNTEAFF
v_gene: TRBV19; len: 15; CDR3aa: CASGGPGHPEEKLFF
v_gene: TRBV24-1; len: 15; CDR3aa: CATSIGGRSYNEQFF
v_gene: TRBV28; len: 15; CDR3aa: CASSLAGTGGHEQFF
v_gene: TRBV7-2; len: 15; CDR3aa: CASSLEREGADTQYF
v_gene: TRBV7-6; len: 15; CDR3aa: CASSTLAGGEGEQFF
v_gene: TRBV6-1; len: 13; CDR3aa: CASSEVENQPQHF
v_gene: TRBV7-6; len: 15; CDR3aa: CASSSRGRLQETQYF
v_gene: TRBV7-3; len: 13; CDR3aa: CASSLVGRDEQFF
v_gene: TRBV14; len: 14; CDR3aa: CASSQFWSAGEQFF
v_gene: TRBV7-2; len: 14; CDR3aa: CASGEGRVVETQYF
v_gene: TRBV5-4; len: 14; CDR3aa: CASSLGAGANVLTF
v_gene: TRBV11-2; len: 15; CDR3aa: CASSLEGPPQETQYF
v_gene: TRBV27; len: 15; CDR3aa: CASSPGTGGITEAFF
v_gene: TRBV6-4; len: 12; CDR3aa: CASSDGVDGYTF